This entry is about one T cell receptor beta chain. Antigen: not known. The sample is drawn from a study of T-cell memory formation after mild COVID-19. Overall study results and limits: Clones shrinking from day 15 to 85 showed even CD4/CD8 mixes; later expanders tilted CD4+. Pre-infection memory showed some responding clones, and this suggested that cross-reactive memory joined. Clonal second-wave expansions that peaked on day 37 had unconfirmed SARS-CoV-2 specificity.

Amplification by 5'RACE using constant-segment primers produced TCR alpha and TCR beta cDNA libraries that carried sample barcodes and UMIs. TCRdb used MiXCR to reprocess the 5' RACE reads, holding one entry per CDR3 protein. This sample has about 430,000 distinct CDR3 sequences; 24% occur once, and the top ten carry around 9.5%. The sample comprised PBMCs or a T cell subset sorted from them (not recorded which). This receptor was identified in an adult woman who had mild COVID-19 (a few samples of this study predate the infection). Cell type and time point are not known.

The CDR3 DNA reads as TGTGCCAGCAGTGAATCTGGAGCAGGGCTCTCCTACGAGCAGTACTTC. Its protein is CASSESGAGLSYEQYF. The rearrangement links TRBV2 to TRBJ2-7; the D gene is possibly TRBD1 (5 bases). Trimming cost V 2 bases and J 0 bases, with 14 bases left between them. Germline assignment: CDR1 SNHLY and CDR2 FYNNEI. The CDR3 extends over 16 amino acids.